The 30 T cell receptor beta chains below come from one sample, sequenced in a study of CD8 T cells in Susac syndrome. Reverse transcription of about 0.45 to 1 ug RNA was performed with random hexamers. Each CDR3 protein is one row after TCRdb ran MiXCR on the immunoSEQ multiplex PCR reads. The table records about 150,000 distinct CDR3 sequences, 95% to 96% of them present only once. The sample taken for sequencing was CD8+ T cells from PBMCs. These receptors were collected from a human donor with multiple sclerosis.

The chain uses TRBV5-1 and TRBJ1-2; D remains unclear. The CDR3 has 13 residues. Per the germline V gene, CDR1 is SGHRS and CDR2 is YFSETQ. V lost 0 bases to trimming and J lost 8 bases, with 11 bases between them. The CDR3 DNA follows: TGCGCCAGCAGCTTGGACTCCGGGTGGGGCTACACCTTC. Amino acids: CASSLDSGWGYTF.

The CDR3 nucleotides read TGTGCCAGCGCGCCCTACAGGGGGCTCCTTGAGACCCAGTACTTC. Encoded protein: CASAPYRGLLETQYF. The chain uses TRBV12-3 or TRBV12-4 and TRBJ2-5; TRBD1 matches 9 bases. The CDR3 is 15 amino acids. Trimming removed 8 bases from V and 5 bases from J; junction bases left unmatched: 12.

This clonotype has a single count. The chain carries TRBV15 and TRBJ1-6, with D perhaps matching TRBD1 (5 bases). This CDR3 is 14 amino acids long. Germline V gene sequence: CDR1 LNHNV, CDR2 YYDKDF (reference sequence). The germline V and J ends were trimmed by 2 bases and 7 bases, with 9 bases remaining between them. This CDR3 is CATSRTGANSPLHF. The DNA for the CDR3 is TGTGCCACCAGCAGAACAGGCGCGAATTCACCCCTCCACTTT.

On this clonotype itself: One end of the junction varies from germline; a read error may be responsible. The chain joins TRBV20-1 to TRBJ2-1; D unclear. The CDR3 consists of 10 residues. Germline V gene data show CDR1 as DFQATT and CDR2 as SNEGSKA (reference sequence). This chain's CDR3 is CSASASLLTF. The CDR3 DNA reads as TGCAGTGCTAGTGCCTCGCTGTTGACCTTC.

The chain recombines TRBV10-3 with TRBJ2-2; 7 bases are a match to TRBD1. V dropped 10 bases and J dropped 8; count of bases not matched to a gene: 7. The germline gives CDR1 ENHRY, CDR2 SYGVKD. The CDR3 extends over 12 amino acids. The CDR3 sequence: CATTGVTGELFF. The CDR3 nucleotides read TGTGCCACTACAGGGGTAACGGGGGAGCTGTTTTTT.

V is TRBV7-9 and J is TRBJ2-7, with D unresolved. The CDR3 spans 15 residues. Germline assignment: CDR1 SEHNR and CDR2 FQNEAQ (reference sequence). The ends were cut back, 5 bases at V and 2 bases at J, with 16 bases in the middle. For the CDR3, the DNA is TGTGCCAGCAGCGGGGAAGGCAGGACCGCCTACGAGCAGTACTTC. Protein sequence: CASSGEGRTAYEQYF.

The CDR3 DNA is TGTGCCAGCTCCCAATGGAGGGGTCCCCTCGCCTACAACAATGAGCAGTTCTTC. Its protein product is CASSQWRGPLAYNNEQFF. The chain combines TRBV6-2 or TRBV6-3 with TRBJ2-1, with D possibly being TRBD2 (6 bases). Germline loops: CDR1 MNHEY, CDR2 SVGEGT. V lost 8 bases and J lost 5, with 28 bases in between. The length of the CDR3 is 18 residues.

The chain employs TRBV5-1 and TRBJ1-3, with 8 bases identical to TRBD1. The CDR3 loop spans 15 amino acids. V lost 0 bases, J lost 4 bases, and 3 bases stayed unmatched. Germline V CDR1 and CDR2: SGHRS, YFSETQ. CDR3 loop: CASSLETGEGNTIYF. The CDR3 region has the DNA TGCGCCAGCAGCTTGGAGACAGGGGAAGGAAACACCATATATTTT. The whole variable domain, remainder taken from reference TRBV5-1 and TRBJ1-3, is KAGVTQTPRYLIKTRGQQVTLSCSPISGHRSVSWYQQTPGQGLQFLFEYFSETQRNKGNFPGRFSGRQFSNSRSEMNVSTLELGDSALYLCASSLETGEGNTIYFGEGSWLTVV.

The V and J genes are TRBV9 and TRBJ2-3; D call uncertain. CDR1 and CDR2 from the germline V gene are SGDLS and YYNGEE. The CDR3 contains 17 residues. V lost 3 bases and J lost 1, with 18 bases in between. CDR3: CASSAVDPTDRTDTQYF. As DNA, the CDR3 is TGTGCCAGCAGCGCTGTGGACCCAACTGACCGCACAGATACGCAGTATTTT.

The rearrangement links TRBV9 to TRBJ1-4; perhaps TRBD1 as D (6 bases). The CDR3 consists of 14 residues. Germline loops: CDR1 SGDLS, CDR2 YYNGEE. Trimming stripped 4 bases from V and 3 bases from J, with 10 bases between. The CDR3 DNA follows: TGTGCCAGCAGCCCGACAGGCTCTAATGAAAAACTGTTTTTT. Translated: CASSPTGSNEKLFF.

The V and J genes are TRBV27 and TRBJ2-7; perhaps TRBD1 as D (6 bases). Trimming pared 5 bases from V and 0 bases from J, leaving 17 bases between. Germline V gene data show CDR1 as MNHEY and CDR2 as SMNVEV (reference sequence). This CDR3 comprises 16 residues. Here the CDR3 DNA reads TGTGCCAGCAGTCCGGATCCCGGGACAATCTCCTACGAGCAGTACTTC. This codes for CASSPDPGTISYEQYF.

The rearrangement links TRBV29-1 to TRBJ1-1; D might be TRBD1 (6 bases). The germline V and J ends were trimmed by 7 bases and 7 bases, with 16 bases remaining between them. Per the germline V gene, CDR1 is SQVTM and CDR2 is ANQGSEA. The CDR3 is 12 amino acids. Written as DNA, the CDR3 is TGCAGCGCCCGACAGGAGATTGGTGAAGCTTTCTTT. Amino acid sequence: CSARQEIGEAFF.

A remark on this clonotype: At one boundary the junction diverges from the germline segment, which might be a read error. CDR3 region: CASSVSSGPEVF. As DNA, the CDR3 is TGTGCCAGCAGCGTATCCTCGGGCCCGGAGGTATTT. The genes are TRBV9 and TRBJ1-1; no clear D gene. The CDR3 has 12 amino acids. The germline CDR1 and CDR2 sequences are SGDLS and YYNGEE.

The chain couples TRBV12-3 or TRBV12-4 to TRBJ1-4; 7 nucleotides agree with TRBD1. J was trimmed by 6 bases and V by 6 bases; bases with no gene match: 4. The CDR3 runs 13 residues. CDR3 in DNA: TGTGCCAGCAGCTCAGGGGGTGATGAAAAACTGTTTTTT. Its protein is CASSSGGDEKLFF.

The chain uses TRBV5-1 and TRBJ2-5; no clear D gene. This CDR3 has 13 residues. Germline V lookup: CDR1 SGHRS, CDR2 YFSETQ. V was pared by 1 base and J by 2 bases, with 6 bases between. The CDR3 reads CASSLTFQETQYF. In DNA, the CDR3 is TGCGCCAGCAGCTTGACCTTTCAAGAGACCCAGTACTTC.

V is TRBV29-1 and J is TRBJ2-1, with TRBD2 identical over 15 bases. The germline V gene has CDR1 SQVTM and CDR2 ANQGSEA. The CDR3 runs 17 residues. V was pared by 3 bases and J by 1 base, with 4 bases of the junction left unmatched. The CDR3 region is CSVDGLAGGLSYNEQFF. The CDR3 coding sequence is TGCAGCGTTGACGGACTAGCGGGGGGGCTATCCTACAATGAGCAGTTCTTC.

The genes are TRBV3-1 and TRBJ2-1; D call uncertain. Germline V gene sequence: CDR1 LGHDT, CDR2 YNNKEL (reference sequence). The CDR3 loop spans 15 amino acids. V lost 6 bases and J 2 bases, leaving 14 bases between the germline ends. The CDR3 spells CASSPRHRTYNEQFF. CDR3 coding DNA: TGTGCCAGCAGTCCAAGGCACCGAACCTACAATGAGCAGTTCTTC.

The V call is TRBV27, the J call TRBJ1-2, with a possible D match to TRBD1 (5 bases). The germline V gene has CDR1 MNHEY and CDR2 SMNVEV (reference sequence). The V end lost 6 bases, the J end lost 5 bases, and 13 bases lay between the germline ends. CDR3 length equals 13 residues. The DNA for the CDR3 is TGTGCCAGCAGGGGGGAGGGCTGGTATGGCTACACCTTC. Residues: CASRGEGWYGYTF.

The DNA of the CDR3 is TGTGCCAGCATAGACTACAATGAGCAGTTCTTC. Translating it yields CASIDYNEQFF. V gene TRBV11-2 combines with J gene TRBJ2-1; D remains unclear. The germline gives CDR1 SGHAT, CDR2 FQNNGV. This CDR3 is built from 11 residues. V lost 7 bases and J lost 3, with 4 bases in between.

The chain recombines TRBV27 with TRBJ2-1; no clear D gene. Trimming left V 8 bases short and J 8 bases short, with 16 bases between. Germline V lookup: CDR1 MNHEY, CDR2 SMNVEV (reference sequence). This CDR3 comprises 13 residues. CDR3 loop: CASWGSASYEQFF. In DNA, the CDR3 is TGTGCCAGCTGGGGTAGTGCCAGTTATGAGCAGTTCTTC.

V usage is TRBV9 and J usage is TRBJ1-2; maybe TRBD1 (6 bases). Germline V lookup: CDR1 SGDLS, CDR2 YYNGEE. V lost 0 bases and J 3 bases, leaving 12 bases between the germline ends. This CDR3 comprises 15 residues. CDR3 amino acids: CASSVGAGADYGYTF. The CDR3 region has the DNA TGTGCCAGCAGCGTAGGGGCAGGGGCTGACTATGGCTACACCTTC.

This rearrangement joins TRBV3-1 to TRBJ1-1; 9 bases match TRBD1. Germline values: CDR1 LGHDT, CDR2 YNNKEL (reference sequence). V lost 0 bases and J lost 2; bases outside the gene matches: 4. The CDR3 contains 16 residues. In nucleotides, the CDR3 is TGTGCCAGCAGCCAAGATTGGACAGGGGCAAACACTGAAGCTTTCTTT. Residues: CASSQDWTGANTEAFF. Full variable domain (missing parts from reference TRBV3-1 and TRBJ1-1): DTAVSQTPKYLVTQMGNDKSIKCEQNLGHDTMYWYKQDSKKFLKIMFSYNNKELIINETVPNRFSPKSPDKAHLNLHINSLELGDSAVYFCASSQDWTGANTEAFFGQGTRLTVV.

The J gene is TRBJ2-5, the V gene TRBV27; D may be TRBD1 (5 bases). The CDR3 is made up of 14 amino acids. The V end lost 5 bases, the J end lost 9 bases, and 19 bases lay between the germline ends. CDR1 and CDR2 (germline): MNHEY, SMNVEV (reference sequence). The CDR3 loop is CASSPSGPQGAQYF. The CDR3, as DNA: TGTGCCAGCAGTCCATCCGGACCCCAAGGGGCCCAGTACTTC.

This chain connects TRBV4-2 to TRBJ2-1; D not resolved. The CDR3 has 14 amino acids. Per the germline V gene, CDR1 is LGHNA and CDR2 is YNFKEQ. V dropped 0 bases and J dropped 9 bases, with 12 bases sitting between them. CDR3 DNA sequence: TGTGCCAGCAGCCAAGATCTGGGTTGGGCTGAGCAGTTCTTC. Translated: CASSQDLGWAEQFF.

The V and J genes are TRBV7-2 and TRBJ2-5, with 7 bases lining up with TRBD2. CDR3 length equals 15 residues. Germline lookup yields CDR1 SGHTA and CDR2 FQGNSA. J lost 3 bases, V lost 4 bases, and 8 bases had no gene match. The CDR3 bases are TGTGCCAGCAGCTCCTCACTAGCGTTCAAAGAGACCCAGTACTTC. It is translated as CASSSSLAFKETQYF.

The V call is TRBV20-1, the J call TRBJ2-2; the D call may be TRBD1 or TRBD2 (6 bases each). The CDR3 is made up of 13 amino acids. Germline-derived CDR1 and CDR2 are DFQATT and SNEGSKA (reference sequence). V was cut by 6 bases and J by 1 base, with 9 bases left in between. CDR3 coding DNA: TGCAGTGCGGGGGGCTTGAACACCGGGGAGCTGTTTTTT. It codes for CSAGGLNTGELFF.

V gene TRBV5-4 combines with J gene TRBJ2-6; D call uncertain. Per germline, CDR1 SGHNT and CDR2 YYREEE (reference sequence). There are 13 residues in the CDR3. Trimming took 6 bases from V and 1 from J, leaving 5 bases between them. CDR3 amino acids: CASTPSGANVLTF. CDR3 coding DNA: TGTGCCAGCACCCCGTCTGGGGCCAACGTCCTGACTTTC.

The chain links TRBV5-6 to TRBJ2-7; D may be TRBD2 (6 bases). V was clipped by 4 bases and J by 7 bases, with 15 bases between them. This CDR3 comprises 13 residues. Germline V gene lookup returns CDR1 SGHDT and CDR2 YYEEEE. This CDR3 is CASSLGGAGEQYF. Here the CDR3 DNA reads TGTGCCAGCAGCCTCGGAGGGGCTGGGGAGCAGTACTTC.

V and J are TRBV3-1 and TRBJ1-2; D gene unclear. V dropped 0 bases and J dropped 4 bases, with 9 bases sitting between them. CDR1 is LGHDT, CDR2 YNNKEL, per germline (reference sequence). The CDR3 length is 14 residues. CDR3 in amino acids: CASSQDGFRYGYTF. The CDR3 region has the DNA TGTGCCAGCAGCCAAGATGGGTTTCGCTATGGCTACACCTTC. Supplemented by reference TRBV3-1 and TRBJ1-2, the full variable domain reads DTAVSQTPKYLVTQMGNDKSIKCEQNLGHDTMYWYKQDSKKFLKIMFSYNNKELIINETVPNRFSPKSPDKAHLNLHINSLELGDSAVYFCASSQDGFRYGYTFGSGTRLTVV.

The chain carries TRBV2 and TRBJ2-5, with TRBD1 as a possible D gene (6 bases). Between the trimmed V and J ends, which lost 3 bases and 5 bases, there was a span of 16 bases. This CDR3 has 15 amino acids. Germline assignment: CDR1 SNHLY and CDR2 FYNNEI. CDR3 nucleotide sequence: TGTGCCAGCAGTGACCCTAACAGGGTACGGGAGACCCAGTACTTC. It yields the protein CASSDPNRVRETQYF. The whole variable domain, remainder taken from reference TRBV2 and TRBJ2-5, is EPEVTQTPSHQVTQMGQEVILRCVPISNHLYFYWYRQILGQKVEFLVSFYNNEISEKSEIFDDQFSVERPDGSNFTLKIRSTKLEDSAMYFCASSDPNRVRETQYFGPGTRLLVL.